The 3 T cell receptor beta chains listed next were all sequenced from one sample in a study of T cell repertoires in cytomegalovirus infection. TCRdb independently ran MiXCR on the reads; one entry per CDR3 protein. The sample lists roughly 630,000 distinct CDR3 sequences; 20% to 25% were seen once. Sequences were obtained from CD8+ T cells from PBMCs. Source of these receptors: a human donor in good health (CMV status not recorded). Some clones in this sample may be carry-over from other donors' samples.

This clonotype was recorded many times. This chain connects TRBV5-6 to TRBJ1-2; no clear D gene. This CDR3 contains 14 residues. Trimming took off 2 bases at V and 8 bases at J, with 16 bases between the two ends. Looked up from germline, CDR1 is SGHDT and CDR2 is YYEEEE. The CDR3 DNA reads TGTGCCAGCAGCTTTGGCAGGCCCTCGGACGGCTACACCTTC. This translates into CASSFGRPSDGYTF.

This clonotype turned up a few times. This chain links TRBV6-6 with TRBJ2-7; D is perhaps TRBD1 or TRBD2 (5 bases each). In germline, CDR1 is MNHNY, CDR2 SVGAGI (reference sequence). The V end lost 6 bases, the J end lost 9 bases, and 12 bases lay between the germline ends. This CDR3 comprises 11 residues. The CDR3 nucleotides are TGTGCCAGCAGCCACGGGGCATTGCAGTACTTC. As protein: CASSHGALQYF.

The chain links TRBV14 to TRBJ2-1, with D unclear. Trimming left V 2 bases short and J 8 bases short, with 13 bases between. Germline lookup yields CDR1 SGHDN and CDR2 FVKESK. This CDR3 has 14 amino acids. This CDR3 reads CASSQFEYFDEQFF. CDR3 bases: TGTGCCAGCAGCCAATTCGAGTACTTCGATGAGCAGTTCTTC.